This T cell receptor beta chain was recovered during a study of T cells and copy number aberrations in small-cell lung cancer. Study conclusions and caveats: Most clones, about 75-98%, were restricted to a single tumor region.

As for this clone: Its antigen is not identified. Relative to the germline gene, one junction end is altered; a read error may explain this. This sample includes further DNA sequences coding for the same CDR3.

Some clones are missing from TCRdb's copy, which holds only in-frame ones; the method was immunoSEQ multiplex PCR. The sample yields 1,300 or so clones, around 85% seen once. The germline gives CDR1 SGHDN, CDR2 FVKESK. The CDR3 loop spans 15 amino acids. This chain joins TRBV14 and TRBJ2-3; no firm D call. Sequencing was done on a sample of tumor tissue. The clonotype was recovered from a woman in her forties or fifties with small cell lung cancer. CDR3 DNA: TGTGCTAGCAGCCAAGTCTCCAAGGTTAGGGATACGCAGTATTTT. Amino acids: CASSQVSKVRDTQYF.